These T cell receptor beta chains were read from a single sample in a study of graft-versus-host responses after intestinal transplantation. Antigen specificity for these receptors is unknown. Generated by immunoSEQ multiplex PCR, the TCRdb table keeps only in-frame clones and is missing some. The sample holds more than 65,000 clones, about 88% seen once. This sample comprised unstimulated CD4+ T cells sorted from spleen or lymph node cells, obtained before intestinal transplant. Every receptor here comes from a human donor who received an intestinal transplant. CDR3s include the opening cysteine and the closing phenylalanine or tryptophan. Fields, in order: CDR3 protein, V gene, J gene, clone size. Clone size appears in some rows only: once, few, many, or a class for an expanded clone.

CDR3: CASSLKHRPGGGYTF
V: TRBV5-6
J: TRBJ1-2
size: NA

CDR3: CASSVGGAGTVSADTQYF
V: TRBV9
J: TRBJ2-3
size: once

CDR3: CASSPLPGETQYF
V: TRBV18
J: TRBJ2-5
size: NA

CDR3: CASSKGAPVYGYTF
V: TRBV6-5
J: TRBJ1-2
size: NA

CDR3: CASSYGQAGDNEQFF
V: TRBV5-1
J: TRBJ2-1
size: NA

CDR3: CASRPIGSTNEKLFF
V: TRBV5-1
J: TRBJ1-4
size: NA

CDR3: CASTPAGDSKNSPLHF
V: TRBV27
J: TRBJ1-6
size: once

CDR3: CASSLTVGGPSDEQFF
V: TRBV5-1
J: TRBJ2-1
size: NA

CDR3: CASSLEGYRPSYGYTF
V: TRBV7-8
J: TRBJ1-2
size: few

CDR3: CASSLKSGGQNIQYF
V: TRBV5-6
J: TRBJ2-4
size: NA

CDR3: CASSVRTGGNEQFF
V: TRBV9
J: TRBJ2-1
size: NA

CDR3: CASSRGMNTEAFF
V: TRBV6-1
J: TRBJ1-1
size: few

CDR3: CASRRDRSSYNEQFF
V: TRBV5-4
J: TRBJ2-1
size: NA

CDR3: CASSEKRGGYNEQFF
V: TRBV10-1
J: TRBJ2-1
size: once

CDR3: CASSQGSGGTYNEQFF
V: TRBV4-1
J: TRBJ2-1
size: NA

CDR3: CASSYVPDTEAFF
V: TRBV6-5
J: TRBJ1-1
size: NA

CDR3: CASSLQETQYF
V: TRBV18
J: TRBJ2-5
size: once

CDR3: CASSSGAANTEAFF
V: TRBV27
J: TRBJ1-1
size: NA

CDR3: CASSPRTSSGNTIYF
V: TRBV7-9
J: TRBJ1-3
size: NA

CDR3: CASSPASGRSHEQYF
V: TRBV27
J: TRBJ2-7
size: NA

CDR3: CASSGGLAGGSYEQYF
V: TRBV6-1
J: TRBJ2-7
size: NA

CDR3: CASRLMEGRYGYTF
V: TRBV19
J: TRBJ1-2
size: NA

CDR3: CASSTWGAYEQYF
V: TRBV5-1
J: TRBJ2-7
size: NA

CDR3: CASSPRLAGGTDTQYF
V: TRBV18
J: TRBJ2-3
size: NA

CDR3: CASRQAGGTGELFF
V: TRBV5-1
J: TRBJ2-2
size: NA

CDR3: CASSIRGLPNTDTQYF
V: TRBV19
J: TRBJ2-3
size: NA

CDR3: CASSLGRGGSYNEQFF
V: TRBV5-1
J: TRBJ2-1
size: NA

CDR3: CASSVGLAKNTIYF
V: TRBV5-6
J: TRBJ1-3
size: NA

CDR3: CASSSGSEQFF
V: TRBV7-2
J: TRBJ2-1
size: NA

CDR3: CASSLRRSYEQYF
V: TRBV27
J: TRBJ2-7
size: NA

CDR3: CASRSREGIDGELFF
V: TRBV27
J: TRBJ2-2
size: NA

CDR3: CASSLASLPGQGSGNTIYF
V: TRBV7-9
J: TRBJ1-3
size: once

CDR3: CASSSSFYGYTF
V: TRBV5-6
J: TRBJ1-2
size: NA

CDR3: CASSLTGGSNQPQHF
V: TRBV27
J: TRBJ1-5
size: once

CDR3: CASSQGEGGFISYEQYF
V: TRBV7-6
J: TRBJ2-7
size: NA

CDR3: CASKGSGRLNQPQHF
V: TRBV6-1
J: TRBJ1-5
size: NA

CDR3: CAISEPGQMNTEAFF
V: TRBV10-3
J: TRBJ1-1
size: NA

CDR3: CATSTSRGTEAFF
V: TRBV15
J: TRBJ1-1
size: once

CDR3: CASSQSDRAPYGYTF
V: TRBV23-1
J: TRBJ1-2
size: NA

CDR3: CASSTSQGRPYEQYF
V: TRBV6-5
J: NA
size: NA

CDR3: CASSHPRTGVNTNTGELFF
V: TRBV4-1
J: TRBJ2-2
size: NA

CDR3: CASSPRGGRRNTEAFF
V: TRBV11-3
J: TRBJ1-1
size: NA